The following is a TCR beta chain sequence with its context. The antigen is unknown. This record belongs to a study of T cell responses to AZD1222 COVID-19 vaccine. Study-wide findings and caveats: None of the repertoires were sampled until the peak T cell response had passed. Vaccine-associated CD4 TCRs ranged over spike, dominating at 160-218 and 743-854. It should be noted that donors were predominantly white British and more often female, and clonal diversity was possibly underestimated.

The method was immunoSEQ multiplex PCR; TCRdb's version includes in-frame clones alone and lacks a portion of them. The sample has 90,000 to 120,000 clones, 87% seen once. The V gene lost 4 bases and the J gene lost 0 bases, with 16 bases spanning the gap. The length of the CDR3 is 17 residues. Germline V gene sequence: CDR1 LNHDA, CDR2 SQIVND (reference sequence). This chain uses TRBV19 with TRBJ1-5, with D perhaps matching TRBD1 (6 bases). The material sequenced was peripheral blood, taken 28 days after the second AZD1222 dose. This receptor was taken from an adult who received the AZD1222 COVID-19 vaccine. CDR3 sequence reads: CASSKTGTSFSNQPQHF. DNA for the CDR3: TGTGCCAGTAGTAAAACCGGGACATCGTTTAGCAATCAGCCCCAGCATTTT.